This T cell receptor beta chain originates from a study of response to subunit inactivated influenza vaccine. Regarding the study as a whole: Authors proposed each seasonal influenza vaccination draws in few new T cells.

The CDR3 has 16 amino acids. TCRdb re-called the RT-PCR reads through MiXCR, storing one row per CDR3 protein. The data show around 250,000 distinct CDR3 sequences, more than 9% seen once. This clonotype has a single count. Antigen: not known. Sequences were derived from non-naive T cells sorted from PBMCs, sampled 14 to 15 days before vaccination. The sequence was obtained from a man in his fifties who received an inactivated influenza vaccine. V and J are TRBV12-2 and TRBJ2-1; TRBD2, the table's D call, lacks a check against the DNA. TRBV12-2 is classified as a pseudogene. The chain's CDR3 is CASRVIAGGPHNEQFF. CDR3 coding DNA: TGTGCAAGTCGCGTAATAGCGGGAGGGCCACACAATGAGCAGTTCTTC.